This TCR beta chain was documented in a study of blood T cell repertoires in COVID-19. Across the whole study: Both acute and convalescent COVID-19 samples were obtained from the United States, Italy and Spain.

CDR3 length: 17 residues. J lost 5 bases, V lost 3 bases, and 10 bases had no gene match. Germline CDR1 and CDR2: SGDLS and YYNGEE. Assay: immunoSEQ multiplex PCR; the TCRdb copy retains only in-frame clones and omits some. The data show tens of thousands of clones, almost 85% seen once. This sequence originates from a man in his sixties or seventies with acute or convalescent COVID-19. The rearrangement joins TRBV9 to TRBJ2-3; 12 nucleotides agree with TRBD2. The sequenced sample was peripheral blood. The CDR3 loop is CASSAQSSGRAGDTQYF. In nucleotides, the CDR3 is TGTGCCAGCAGCGCCCAGTCTAGCGGGAGGGCGGGAGATACGCAGTATTTT.